This T cell receptor beta chain was sequenced in a study of T cell responses to AZD1222 COVID-19 vaccine. Trimming took off 6 bases at V and 2 bases at J, with 7 bases between the two ends. Germline V lookup: CDR1 LGHNT, CDR2 FRNRAP. There are 13 residues in the CDR3. This clone was seen a single time. Profiled with immunoSEQ multiplex PCR; TCRdb holds only in-frame clones, not every one. The sample carries 110,000 or so clones, 75% to 90% recorded once. The V and J genes are TRBV12-5 and TRBJ2-2, with no clear D. The sequence came from an adult who received the AZD1222 COVID-19 vaccine. Source: peripheral blood, taken 28 days after the second AZD1222 dose. The CDR3 loop is CASGNSNTGELFF. The CDR3 coding sequence is TGTGCTAGTGGCAACAGCAACACCGGGGAGCTGTTTTTT.